The clone carrying this TCR beta chain was observed many times. As originally analysed: How many nucleated cells were present was estimated from reference gene primer amplification. Sequencing was performed with immunoSEQ multiplex PCR; in TCRdb, only in-frame clones are kept and a portion is missing. That table furnishes V, J and clone size, whereas the DNA furnished D and trimming. The sample yields about 59,000 clones, 73% seen once. This entry comes from a study of blood T cell repertoires in COVID-19. Study information: Samples representing acute and convalescent COVID-19 were sourced from the United States, Italy and Spain. Sources were T cells, B-cell-depleted T cells, or PBMCs; the material itself was cDNA or gDNA.

This CDR3 contains 15 residues. V dropped 2 bases and J dropped 7; count of bases not matched to a gene: 7. The germline V gene has CDR1 MNHEY and CDR2 SVGAGI. The sample comprised peripheral blood. This chain links TRBV6-5 with TRBJ2-2; 7 bases line up with TRBD2. The sequence derives from a woman between 70 and 85 years old with acute or convalescent COVID-19. The CDR3 loop reads CASSYRTSRIGELFF. In DNA form, the CDR3 reads TGTGCCAGCAGTTACAGGACTAGTCGGATCGGGGAGCTGTTTTTT.